The present T cell receptor (beta chain) was sequenced within a study of shared clonotypes between healthy human individuals. Whole-study results and caveats: For sorted subsets, rarefaction showed incomplete sequencing despite large depth. With few donors, the genetic and exposure-history diversity represented was limited. Non-shared clonotypes displayed generation probabilities falling below those of clonotypes present in all four donors.

A note on this clone: The antigen remains unidentified.

Authors' processing steps: Junction-only sequences without quality scores came from ImmunoSEQ, so filtering differed. Clones were sequenced by immunoSEQ multiplex PCR, and TCRdb holds only the in-frame ones, with some missing. Clone size and the V and J calls come from that table; the DNA yielded D and trimming. This sample has around 2,000,000 clones; roughly 95% occur once, and the top ten carry 0.95% to 1.5%. Naive CD8 populations comprised CD45RO-negative cells positively selected for CCR7, excluding terminally differentiated effector memory CD45RA+ cells. Sample: naive CD8+ T cells sorted from blood. This clonotype was obtained from a man between 18 and 35 years old in good health.

CDR3 region: CASSQVLAGGPDNEQFF. The CDR3 bases are TGCGCCAGCAGCCAAGTGCTAGCGGGAGGGCCGGACAATGAGCAGTTCTTC. V and J are TRBV4-1 and TRBJ2-1; 12 nucleotides line up with TRBD2. Germline CDR1 and CDR2: MGHRA and YSYEKL. This CDR3 contains 17 residues. J lost 5 bases, V lost 1 base, and 6 bases had no gene match.